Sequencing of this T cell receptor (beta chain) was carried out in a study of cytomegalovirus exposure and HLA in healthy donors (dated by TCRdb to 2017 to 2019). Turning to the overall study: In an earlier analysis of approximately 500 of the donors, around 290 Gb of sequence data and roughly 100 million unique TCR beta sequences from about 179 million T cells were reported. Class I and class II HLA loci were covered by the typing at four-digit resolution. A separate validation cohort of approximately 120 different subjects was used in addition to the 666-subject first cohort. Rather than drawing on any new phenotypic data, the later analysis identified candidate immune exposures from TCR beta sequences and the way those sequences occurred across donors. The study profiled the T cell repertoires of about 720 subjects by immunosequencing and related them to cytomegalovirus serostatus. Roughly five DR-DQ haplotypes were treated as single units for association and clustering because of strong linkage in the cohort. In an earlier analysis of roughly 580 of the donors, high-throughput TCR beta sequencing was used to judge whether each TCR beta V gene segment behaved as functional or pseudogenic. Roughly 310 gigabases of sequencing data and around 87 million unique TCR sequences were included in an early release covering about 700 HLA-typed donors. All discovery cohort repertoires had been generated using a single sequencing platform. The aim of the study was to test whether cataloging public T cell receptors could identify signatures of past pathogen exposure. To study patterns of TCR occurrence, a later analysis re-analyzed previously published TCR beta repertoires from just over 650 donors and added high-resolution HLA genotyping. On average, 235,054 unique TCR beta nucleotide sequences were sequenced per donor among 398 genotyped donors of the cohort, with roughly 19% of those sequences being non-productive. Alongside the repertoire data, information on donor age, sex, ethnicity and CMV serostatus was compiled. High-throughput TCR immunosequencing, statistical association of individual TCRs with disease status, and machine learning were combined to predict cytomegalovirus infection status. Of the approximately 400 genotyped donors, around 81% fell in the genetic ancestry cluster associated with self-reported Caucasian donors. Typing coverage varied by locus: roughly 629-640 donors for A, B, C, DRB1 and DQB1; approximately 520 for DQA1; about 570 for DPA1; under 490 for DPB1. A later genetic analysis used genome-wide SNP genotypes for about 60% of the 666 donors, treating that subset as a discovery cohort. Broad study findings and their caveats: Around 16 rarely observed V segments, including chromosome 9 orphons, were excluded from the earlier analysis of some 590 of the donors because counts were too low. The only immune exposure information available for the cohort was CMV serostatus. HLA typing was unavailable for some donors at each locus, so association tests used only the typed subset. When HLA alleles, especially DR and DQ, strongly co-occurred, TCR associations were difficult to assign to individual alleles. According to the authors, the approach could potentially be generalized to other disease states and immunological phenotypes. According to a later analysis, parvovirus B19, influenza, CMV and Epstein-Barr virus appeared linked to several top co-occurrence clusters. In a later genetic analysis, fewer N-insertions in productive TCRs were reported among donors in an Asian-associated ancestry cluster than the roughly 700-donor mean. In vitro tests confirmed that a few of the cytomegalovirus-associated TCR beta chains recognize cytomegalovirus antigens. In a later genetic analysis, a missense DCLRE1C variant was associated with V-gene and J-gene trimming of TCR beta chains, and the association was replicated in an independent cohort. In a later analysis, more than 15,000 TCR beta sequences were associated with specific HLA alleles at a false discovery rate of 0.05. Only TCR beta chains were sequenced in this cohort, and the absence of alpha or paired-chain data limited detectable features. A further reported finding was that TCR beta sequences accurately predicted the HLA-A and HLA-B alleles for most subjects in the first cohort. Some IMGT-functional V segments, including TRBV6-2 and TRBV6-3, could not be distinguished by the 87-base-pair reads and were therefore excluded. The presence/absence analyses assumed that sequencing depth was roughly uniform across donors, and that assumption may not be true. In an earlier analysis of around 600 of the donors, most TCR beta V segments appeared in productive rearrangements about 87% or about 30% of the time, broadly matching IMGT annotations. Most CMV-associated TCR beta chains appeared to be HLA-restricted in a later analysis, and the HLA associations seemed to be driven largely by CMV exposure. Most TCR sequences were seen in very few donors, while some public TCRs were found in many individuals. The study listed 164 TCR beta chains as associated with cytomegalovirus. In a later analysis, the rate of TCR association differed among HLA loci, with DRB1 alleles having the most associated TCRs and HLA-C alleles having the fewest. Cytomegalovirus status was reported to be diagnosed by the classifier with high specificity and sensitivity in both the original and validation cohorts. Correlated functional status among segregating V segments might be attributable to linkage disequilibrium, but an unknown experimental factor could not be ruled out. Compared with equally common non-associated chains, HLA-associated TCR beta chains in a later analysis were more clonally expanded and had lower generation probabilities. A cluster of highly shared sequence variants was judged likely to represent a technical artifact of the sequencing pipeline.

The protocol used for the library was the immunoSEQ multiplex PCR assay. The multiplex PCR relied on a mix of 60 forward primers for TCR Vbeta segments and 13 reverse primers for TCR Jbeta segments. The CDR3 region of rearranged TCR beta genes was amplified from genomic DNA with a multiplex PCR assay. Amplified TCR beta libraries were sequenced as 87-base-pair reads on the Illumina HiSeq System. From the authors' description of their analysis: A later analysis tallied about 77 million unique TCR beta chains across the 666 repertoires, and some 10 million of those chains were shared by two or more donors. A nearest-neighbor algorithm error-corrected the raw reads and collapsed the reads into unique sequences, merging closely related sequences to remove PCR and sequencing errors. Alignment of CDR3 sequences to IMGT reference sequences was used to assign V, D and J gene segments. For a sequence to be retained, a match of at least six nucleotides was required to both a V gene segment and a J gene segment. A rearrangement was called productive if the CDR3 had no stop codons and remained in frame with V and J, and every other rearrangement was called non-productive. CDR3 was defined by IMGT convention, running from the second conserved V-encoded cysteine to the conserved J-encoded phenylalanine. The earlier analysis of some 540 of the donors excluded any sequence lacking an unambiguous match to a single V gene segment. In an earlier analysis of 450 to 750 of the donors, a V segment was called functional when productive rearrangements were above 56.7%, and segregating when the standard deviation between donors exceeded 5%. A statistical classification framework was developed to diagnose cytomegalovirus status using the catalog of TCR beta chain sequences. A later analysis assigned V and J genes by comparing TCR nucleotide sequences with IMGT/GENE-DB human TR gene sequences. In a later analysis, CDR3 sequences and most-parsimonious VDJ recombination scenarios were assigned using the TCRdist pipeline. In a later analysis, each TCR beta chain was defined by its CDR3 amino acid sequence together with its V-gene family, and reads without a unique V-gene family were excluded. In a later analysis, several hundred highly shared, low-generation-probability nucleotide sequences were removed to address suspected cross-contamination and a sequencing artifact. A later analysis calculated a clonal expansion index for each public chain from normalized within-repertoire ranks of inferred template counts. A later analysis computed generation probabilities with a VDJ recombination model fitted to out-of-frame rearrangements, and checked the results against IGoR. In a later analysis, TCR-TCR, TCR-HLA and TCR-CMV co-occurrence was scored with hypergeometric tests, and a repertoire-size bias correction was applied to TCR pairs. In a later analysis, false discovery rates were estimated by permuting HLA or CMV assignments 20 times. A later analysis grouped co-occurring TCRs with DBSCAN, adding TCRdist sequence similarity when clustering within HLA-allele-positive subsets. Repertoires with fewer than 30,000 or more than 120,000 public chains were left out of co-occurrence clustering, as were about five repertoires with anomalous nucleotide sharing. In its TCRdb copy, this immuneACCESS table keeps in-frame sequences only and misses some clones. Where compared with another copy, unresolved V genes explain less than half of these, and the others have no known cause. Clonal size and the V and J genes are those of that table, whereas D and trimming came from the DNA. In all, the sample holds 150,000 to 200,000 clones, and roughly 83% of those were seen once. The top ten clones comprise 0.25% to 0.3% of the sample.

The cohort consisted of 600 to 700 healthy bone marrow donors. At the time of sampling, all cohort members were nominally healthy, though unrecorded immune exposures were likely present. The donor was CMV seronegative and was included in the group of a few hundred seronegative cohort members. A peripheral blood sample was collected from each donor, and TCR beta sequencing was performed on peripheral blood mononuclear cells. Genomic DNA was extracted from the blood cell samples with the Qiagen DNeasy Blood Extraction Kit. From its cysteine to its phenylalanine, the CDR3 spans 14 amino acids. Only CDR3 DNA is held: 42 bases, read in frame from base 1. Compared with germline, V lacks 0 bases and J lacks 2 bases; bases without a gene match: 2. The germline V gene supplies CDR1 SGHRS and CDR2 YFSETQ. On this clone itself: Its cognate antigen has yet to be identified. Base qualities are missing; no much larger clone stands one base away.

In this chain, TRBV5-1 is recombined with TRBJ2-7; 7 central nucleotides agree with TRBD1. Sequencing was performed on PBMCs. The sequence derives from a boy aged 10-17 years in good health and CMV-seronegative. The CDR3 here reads CASSLDRGPYEQYF. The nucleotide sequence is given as TGCGCCAGCAGCTTGGACAGGGGCCCCTACGAGCAGTACTTC.